This T cell receptor (beta chain) was recovered during a study of cytotoxic CD8 clonotypes in ibrutinib-treated CLL (dated by TCRdb to the early 2020s). Background on the whole study: The cohort had some eleven relapsed/refractory and roughly 14 treatment-naive patients; about 17 were IGHV unmutated. Responses were partial in roughly 24 patients and complete in 2; after median approximately 66 months follow-up, about 14 stayed in remission and about twelve progressed. The response samples were drawn at a median of 12 months into treatment, with a range of about 6 to 36 months. On average, each sample yielded roughly 260,000 productive templates and around 98,000 productive rearrangements. Longitudinal samples were available for about 30% of the roughly 86 trial participants. Cryopreserved peripheral blood mononuclear cells were collected before treatment, at response, and at either disease progression or sustained remission. Every sample from remission and from progressive disease was obtained while the patients were still on ibrutinib.

As for this clone: Its specific antigen is unknown. Per-base qualities were not stored, and no clone one base away is much larger.

The label giving this sample's time point can be read as: about 11 months on ibrutinib. Approximately 2 micrograms of genomic DNA were extracted from cryopreserved PBMCs for TCR beta library preparation. High-throughput TCR beta sequencing was performed on longitudinal blood samples from CLL patients receiving ibrutinib monotherapy. The patients were enrolled in a single-center, open-label phase 2 trial of ibrutinib monotherapy. A MiSeq instrument was used for deep resolution sequencing, which targeted depths ranging from 1 in 1 million up to 1 in 200,000 T cells, with coverage averaging 10x for each clonotype. The immunoSEQ hsTCRB Kit was used to generate the TCR beta libraries. Processing in the source paper ran as follows. The data were analyzed with ImmunoSEQ Analyzer and ImmunoSEQ Data Assistant, and V, D and J gene assignments followed IMGT definitions. Clonality was computed as one minus normalized Shannon entropy of productive rearrangement frequencies, ranging from 0 to 1. Only overrepresented clonotypes making up at least 0.05% of the repertoire of each patient were included in the public clonotype analysis. Thirteen age-matched healthy donor repertoires from immuneACCESS were used as controls for clonality. Not all clones reach the TCRdb copy of this immuneACCESS table, which keeps in-frame sequences only. Checked studies attribute under half of the gap to unresolved V genes and leave the rest unexplained. V, J and clone size are those of that table, while D and trimming were read from the DNA. The sample profile shows more than 200,000 clones; 65% to 80% of them were found once. Together, the top ten hold approximately 5.9% of the sample.

The CDR3 has 16 amino acids, counting the end cysteine and phenylalanine. Only the CDR3 portion is preserved as DNA: 48 bases, with reading frame beginning at the first base. Trimming takes 5 bases from V and 0 bases from J, and the germline ends sit 14 bases apart. CDR1 and CDR2 are drawn from the germline V gene: SGHRS, YFSETQ. Beyond this particular receptor, the publication reports: Public clonotypes were found to be uncommon and were observed to contract or remain stable during treatment; the increase in clonality was shown to reflect expansion of private clonotypes at ibrutinib response. At baseline, clonality was higher than in age-matched healthy donors and showed a strong correlation with circulating CD8+ T-cell counts. Clonality increased at ibrutinib response, stayed stable in sustained remission, and fell back toward baseline at progression. Sustained-remission and progressing patients did not have matched sampling times, and lymph node repertoires were not examined.

This TCR was sampled from a human donor with chronic lymphocytic leukemia. Recombination linked TRBV5-1 to TRBJ1-4, with TRBD1 as a weak D call on 5 bases. The specimen was PBMCs, collected after 12 months of ibrutinib treatment. The nucleotide sequence is given as TGCGCCAGCAGTTGGGCAGGGACTACAACTAATGAAAAACTGTTTTTT. Translated, it reads CASSWAGTTTNEKLFF.